This T cell receptor (beta chain) derives from a study of CD8 T cells in ankylosing spondylitis. This clonotype has ten or more counts. Molecular-barcoded quantitative 5'-RACE produced these TCR beta libraries. TCRdb reanalysed the 5' RACE reads using MiXCR and keeps one entry per CDR3 protein. The table lists 50,000 to 70,000 distinct CDR3 sequences, about 6.2% of them singletons. The CDR3 is 14 residues long. Germline loops: CDR1 SGDLS, CDR2 YYNGEE. The V end was cut by 4 bases, the J end by 6 bases, with 13 bases between. Sequencing used synovial fluid, either unsorted or a sorted T cell fraction (not recorded which). The clonotype was recovered from a male donor with ankylosing spondylitis. The chain uses TRBV9 and TRBJ2-2; D might be TRBD2 (7 bases). CDR3 amino acids: CASSWGGDPGELFF. The DNA of the CDR3 is TGTGCCAGCAGCTGGGGGGGCGACCCCGGGGAGCTGTTTTTT.